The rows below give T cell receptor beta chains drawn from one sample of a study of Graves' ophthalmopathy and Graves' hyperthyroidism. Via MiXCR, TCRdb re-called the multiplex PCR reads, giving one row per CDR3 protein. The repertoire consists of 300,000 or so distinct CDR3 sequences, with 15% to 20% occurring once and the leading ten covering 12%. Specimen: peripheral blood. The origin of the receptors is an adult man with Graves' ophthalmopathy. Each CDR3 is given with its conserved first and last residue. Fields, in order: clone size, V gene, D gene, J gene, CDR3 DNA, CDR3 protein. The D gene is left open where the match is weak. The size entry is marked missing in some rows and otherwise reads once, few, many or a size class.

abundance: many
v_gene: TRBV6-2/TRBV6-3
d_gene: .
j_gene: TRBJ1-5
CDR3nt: TGTGCCAGCTTAGACGCGGGGGCTGACAATCAGCCCCAGCATTTT
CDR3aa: CASLDAGADNQPQHF

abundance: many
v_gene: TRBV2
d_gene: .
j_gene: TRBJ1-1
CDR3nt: TGTGCCAGCAGCCACCCGACCACAGGGTCGGGGACTGAAGCTTTCTTT
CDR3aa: CASSHPTTGSGTEAFF

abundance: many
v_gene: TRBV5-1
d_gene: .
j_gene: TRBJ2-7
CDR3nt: TGCGCCAGCGCCACACAGGGTAACGAGCAGTACTTC
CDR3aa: CASATQGNEQYF

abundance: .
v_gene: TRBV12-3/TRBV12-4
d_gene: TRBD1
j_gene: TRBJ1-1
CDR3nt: TGTGCCAGCAGAACCGGGACAGGTTTTGACACTGAAGCTTTCTTT
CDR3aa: CASRTGTGFDTEAFF

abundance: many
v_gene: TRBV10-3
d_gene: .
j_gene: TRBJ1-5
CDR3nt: TGTGCCATCAGAGAAGGGCCCGGAGGGAATCAGCCCCAGCATTTT
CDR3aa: CAIREGPGGNQPQHF

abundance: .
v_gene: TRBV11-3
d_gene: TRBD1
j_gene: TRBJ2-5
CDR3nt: TGTGCCAGCAGCTTCGACAGGGTGAAGGAGACCCAGTACTTC
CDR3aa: CASSFDRVKETQYF

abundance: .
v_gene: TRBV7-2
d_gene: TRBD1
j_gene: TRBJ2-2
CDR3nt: TGTGCCAGCAGCAGGGACAGGGTGAACACCGGGGAGCTGTTTTTT
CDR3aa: CASSRDRVNTGELFF

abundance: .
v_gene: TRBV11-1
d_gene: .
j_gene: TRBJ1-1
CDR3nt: TGTGCCAGCAGCTTCGGCAGAACGAACACTGAAGCTTTCTTT
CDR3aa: CASSFGRTNTEAFF

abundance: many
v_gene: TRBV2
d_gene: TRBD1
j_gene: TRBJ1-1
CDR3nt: TGTGCCAGCATCCGGACAGGGGTTGGGCTTTGGACTGAAGCTTTCTTT
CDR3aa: CASIRTGVGLWTEAFF

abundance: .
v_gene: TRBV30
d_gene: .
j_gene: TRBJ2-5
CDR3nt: TGTGCCTGGTCCCGCCCCGAGACCCAGTACTTC
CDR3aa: CAWSRPETQYF